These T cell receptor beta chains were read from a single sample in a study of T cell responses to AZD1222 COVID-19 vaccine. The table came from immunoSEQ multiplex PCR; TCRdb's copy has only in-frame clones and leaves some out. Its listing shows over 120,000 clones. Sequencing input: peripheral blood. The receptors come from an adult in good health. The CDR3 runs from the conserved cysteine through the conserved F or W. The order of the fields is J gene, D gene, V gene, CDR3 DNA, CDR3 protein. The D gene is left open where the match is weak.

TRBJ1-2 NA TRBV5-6 TGTGCCAGCAGCTTGGGACGGGTCTATGGCTACACCTTC CASSLGRVYGYTF
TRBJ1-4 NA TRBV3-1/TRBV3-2 TGTGCCAGCAGCCAAGGGGTCAGGGGCGGAGGGAAACTGTTTTTT CASSQGVRGGGKLFF
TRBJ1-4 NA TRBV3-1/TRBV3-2 TGTGCCAGCAGCCACGGGCTAGTTACAGAAAGGAATGAAAAACTGTTTTTT CASSHGLVTERNEKLFF
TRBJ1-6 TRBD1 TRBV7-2 TGTGCCAGCAGCTTAGCTACAGGGGTGCGTCTCTCACCCCTCCACTTT CASSLATGVRLSPLHF
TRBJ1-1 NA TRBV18 TGTGCCAGCTCACGAGACACTGAAGCTTTCTTT CASSRDTEAFF
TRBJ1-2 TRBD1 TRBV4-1 TGCGCCAGCAGCCCAACAGGGGGCGGTGGCTACACCTTC CASSPTGGGGYTF
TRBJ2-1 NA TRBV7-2 TGTGCCAGCAGCTTTGGTCCGACAGGCAATGAGCAGTTCTTC CASSFGPTGNEQFF
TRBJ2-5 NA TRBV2 TGTGCCAGCAGACGGACAGAATATCAACAAGAGACCCAGTACTTC CASRRTEYQQETQYF
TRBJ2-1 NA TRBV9 TGTGCCAGCAGCCCAGACGTAGGACTCGACAATGAGCAGTTCTTC CASSPDVGLDNEQFF
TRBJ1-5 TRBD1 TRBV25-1 TGTGCCAGCGGGCAGGGGGCCGGCAATCAGCCCCAGCATTTT CASGQGAGNQPQHF
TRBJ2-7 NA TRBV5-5 TGTGCCAGCAGCTTAGGCCTCGTCTCCTACGAGCAGTACTTC CASSLGLVSYEQYF
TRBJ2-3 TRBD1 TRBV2 TGTGCCAGCAGCGATTTCGACAGGGTGAGCACAGATACGCAGTATTTT CASSDFDRVSTDTQYF
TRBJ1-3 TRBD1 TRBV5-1 TGCGCCAGCAGCAACCGGACAGGGACTGGAAACACCATATATTTT CASSNRTGTGNTIYF
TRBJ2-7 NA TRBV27 TGTGCCAGCAGTTACATCCTAACGGGGGAGCAGTACTTC CASSYILTGEQYF
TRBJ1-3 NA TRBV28 TGTGCCAGCAGTTTTAATATTTTCGGTGACTCTGGAAACACCATATATTTT CASSFNIFGDSGNTIYF
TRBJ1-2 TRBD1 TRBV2 TGTGCCAGCAGTGGGACAGGGTTTGGCTACACCTTC CASSGTGFGYTF
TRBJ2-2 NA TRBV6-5 TGTGCCAGCAGTTACGACAGGCCCAACACCGGGGAGCTGTTTTTT CASSYDRPNTGELFF
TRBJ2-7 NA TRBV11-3 TGTGCCAGCAGCTCCGCCGGGACGGGCGAGCAGTACTTC CASSSAGTGEQYF
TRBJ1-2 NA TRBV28 TGTGCCAGCAGTTTATCCCCGGCCGGCTACACCTTC CASSLSPAGYTF
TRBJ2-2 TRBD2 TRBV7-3 TGTGCCAGCAGCTTTAGCGGGGGGTACACCGGGGAGCTGTTTTTT CASSFSGGYTGELFF
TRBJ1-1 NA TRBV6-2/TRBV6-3 TGTGCCAGCAGTTACTCGGGACGTCGGAGGAACACTGAAGCTTTCTTT CASSYSGRRRNTEAFF
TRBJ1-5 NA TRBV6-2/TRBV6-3 TGTGCCAGCAGTGGGGGCGGTGGCAGCAATCAGCCCCAGCATTTT CASSGGGGSNQPQHF
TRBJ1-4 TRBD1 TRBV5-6 TGTGCCAGCAGCGCTAAAAGGACAGGGGATTACGAAAAACTGTTTTTT CASSAKRTGDYEKLFF
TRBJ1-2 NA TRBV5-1 TGCGCCAGCAGCTTGGGCGGTTGGACCCCGGCCATATCTGGCTACACCTTC CASSLGGWTPAISGYTF
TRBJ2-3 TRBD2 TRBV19 TGTGCCAGTACCGATAGAGCGGGGGGGCCAGATACGCAGTATTTT CASTDRAGGPDTQYF
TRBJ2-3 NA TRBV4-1 TGCGCCAGCAGCCCAACCGGGACAACCACAGATACGCAGTATTTT CASSPTGTTTDTQYF
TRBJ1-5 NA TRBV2 TGTGCCAGCAGTGAAGCGGGAATGTGGCCCCAGCATTTT CASSEAGMWPQHF
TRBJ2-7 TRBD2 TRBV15 TGTGCCACCAGCAGAGATCGGGGGGGCGAGCAGTACTTC CATSRDRGGEQYF
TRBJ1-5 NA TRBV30 TGTGCCTGGGAATCCCAGGGGACCCAGGGCCAGCCCCAGCATTTT CAWESQGTQGQPQHF
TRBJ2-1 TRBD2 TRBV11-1 TGTGCCAGCAGCTCGGCTAAAGGGACTAGCGGCGATGAGCAGTTCTTC CASSSAKGTSGDEQFF
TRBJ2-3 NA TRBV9 TGTGCCAGCAATCAGGGGCGGGTAAACACAGATACGCAGTATTTT CASNQGRVNTDTQYF
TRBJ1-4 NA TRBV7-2 TGTGCCAGCAGCTTCACAGGAATAAATGAAAAACTGTTTTTT CASSFTGINEKLFF
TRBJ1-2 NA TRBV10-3 TGTGCCACCACGGCAAGAACCCTCGGGGAGGGCTACACCTTC CATTARTLGEGYTF
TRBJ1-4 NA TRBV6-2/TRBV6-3 TGTGCCAGCAGTTACGGACATCAGGGAGCGGCGGCTAATGAAAAACTGTTTTTT CASSYGHQGAAANEKLFF
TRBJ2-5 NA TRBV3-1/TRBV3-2 TGTGCCAGCAGCCTCCCAAGGGGGGCCCAGTACTTC CASSLPRGAQYF
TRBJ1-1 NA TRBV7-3 TGTGCCAGCAGCTTCGGGCAGGATACTAATGAAGCTTTCTTT CASSFGQDTNEAFF
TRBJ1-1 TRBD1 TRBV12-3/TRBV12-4 TGTGCCACCGGCACAGGGGAGGGGACTGAAGCTTTCTTT CATGTGEGTEAFF
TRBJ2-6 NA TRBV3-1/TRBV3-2 TGTGCCAGCAGCCCCACCCGGGGGTCTGGGGCCAACGTCCTGACTTTC CASSPTRGSGANVLTF
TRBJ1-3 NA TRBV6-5 TGTGCCAGCCGAGGACGGGGAGTTACTGGAAACACCATATATTTT CASRGRGVTGNTIYF
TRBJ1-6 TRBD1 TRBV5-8 TGTGCCAGCAGCCGCGACAGGGTGGGCATTTCCTATAATTCACCCCTCCACTTT CASSRDRVGISYNSPLHF
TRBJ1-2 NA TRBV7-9 TGTGCCAGCAGCCCTAACAGGGTCGAGGGCTACACCTTC CASSPNRVEGYTF
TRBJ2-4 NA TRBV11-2 TGTGCCAGCAGCTTGGGTTCTGGGAGCCCCAAAAACATTCAGTACTTC CASSLGSGSPKNIQYF
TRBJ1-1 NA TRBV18 TGTGCCAGCTCACCGGTTTTCGGGCCGATGAACACTGAAGCTTTCTTT CASSPVFGPMNTEAFF
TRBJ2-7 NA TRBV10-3 TGTGCCATCAGTGAGCCCCCGGGGTTCCACTACGAGCAGTACTTC CAISEPPGFHYEQYF
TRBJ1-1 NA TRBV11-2 TGTGCCAGCAGCTTAGCGGAACAGCCGAACACTGAAGCTTTCTTT CASSLAEQPNTEAFF
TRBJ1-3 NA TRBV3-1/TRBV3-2 TGTGCCAGCAGCCCGCCCCGGTCCCGAAACACCATATATTTT CASSPPRSRNTIYF
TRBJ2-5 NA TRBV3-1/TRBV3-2 TGTGCCAGCAGCCAAGAGAGGCAGGGGGGAGAGACCCAGTACTTC CASSQERQGGETQYF